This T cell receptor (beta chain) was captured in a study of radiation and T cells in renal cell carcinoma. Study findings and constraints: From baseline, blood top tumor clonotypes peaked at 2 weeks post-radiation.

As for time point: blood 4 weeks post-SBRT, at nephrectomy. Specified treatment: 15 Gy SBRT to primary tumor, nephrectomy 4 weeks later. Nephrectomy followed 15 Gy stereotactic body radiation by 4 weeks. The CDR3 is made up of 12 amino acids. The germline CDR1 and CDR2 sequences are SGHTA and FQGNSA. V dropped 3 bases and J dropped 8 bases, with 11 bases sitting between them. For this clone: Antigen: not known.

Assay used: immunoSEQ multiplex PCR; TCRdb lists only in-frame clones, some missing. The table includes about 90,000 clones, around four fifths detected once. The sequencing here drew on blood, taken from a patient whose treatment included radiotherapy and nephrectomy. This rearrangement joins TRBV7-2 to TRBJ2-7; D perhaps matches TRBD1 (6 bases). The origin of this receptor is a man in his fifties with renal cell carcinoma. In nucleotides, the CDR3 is TGTGCCAGCAGCTTTCTACAGGGACAGCAGTACTTC. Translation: CASSFLQGQQYF.